Shown below are 27 T cell receptor beta chains from a single sample sequenced in a study of cytomegalovirus exposure and HLA in healthy donors. 13 Jbeta primers and 60 Vbeta primers were used for the PCR. Profiled with immunoSEQ multiplex PCR; TCRdb holds only in-frame clones, not every one. The data hold about 190,000 clones, with 82% observed a single time. Sequencing was carried out using PBMCs. The receptors were gathered from a woman aged 18-29 years in good health and CMV-seronegative.

The chain uses TRBV15 and TRBJ2-5; 7 bases are a match to TRBD2. This CDR3 has 17 amino acids. Per the germline V gene, CDR1 is LNHNV and CDR2 is YYDKDF (reference sequence). Trimming removed 5 bases from V and 5 bases from J; junction bases left unmatched: 17. In nucleotides, the CDR3 is TGTGCCACCAGCTCAGAGCGGGGCTCCTACCCCGGGGAGACCCAGTACTTC. This encodes CATSSERGSYPGETQYF.

The V and J genes are TRBV5-6 and TRBJ1-6, with D unclear. This CDR3 contains 13 residues. The V end was cut by 0 bases, the J end by 7 bases, with 5 bases between. Germline loops: CDR1 SGHDT, CDR2 YYEEEE. As DNA, the CDR3 is TGTGCCAGCAGCTTGGAGAGAAATTCACCCCTCCACTTT. This translates into CASSLERNSPLHF.

This clone was observed a handful of times. This chain connects TRBV7-9 to TRBJ1-1; D is unresolved. Germline assignment: CDR1 SEHNR and CDR2 FQNEAQ (reference sequence). Trimming cost V 11 bases and J 0 bases, with 13 bases left between them. This CDR3 has 13 amino acids. The CDR3 DNA sequence: TGTGCCGGGAGATCCACCATGAACACTGAAGCTTTCTTT. Protein: CAGRSTMNTEAFF.

The chain uses TRBV27 and TRBJ1-1; D is ambiguous. The CDR3 consists of 12 residues. The germline V gene has CDR1 MNHEY and CDR2 SMNVEV (reference sequence). Deletions cut 3 bases from V and 12 bases from J, with 14 bases between. The CDR3 protein is CASSLPQVRTFF. CDR3 nucleotide sequence: TGTGCCAGCAGTTTGCCCCAGGTAAGAACTTTCTTT.

The rearrangement links TRBV29-1 to TRBJ2-7, with D possibly matching TRBD2 (5 bases). Trimming stripped 1 base from V and 6 bases from J, with 10 bases between. The CDR3 covers 12 residues. CDR1 and CDR2 (germline): SQVTM, ANQGSEA. DNA for the CDR3: TGCAGCGTTGAAGCGGGGTCCGGCGAGCAGTACTTC. Its translation is CSVEAGSGEQYF.

This clone was recorded only once. This CDR3 reads CASSLGRSRNQPQHF. CDR3 sequence (DNA): TGTGCCAGCAGCTTAGGCCGTTCCAGGAATCAGCCCCAGCATTTT. The rearrangement uses TRBV13 and TRBJ1-5; D is unclear. Trimming took off 0 bases at V and 4 bases at J, with 10 bases between the two ends. Germline V CDR1 and CDR2: PRHDT, FYEKMQ (reference sequence). There are 15 residues in the CDR3. Based on the CDR3 plus reference TRBV13 and TRBJ1-5, the full variable domain is AAGVIQSPRHLIKEKRETATLKCYPIPRHDTVYWYQQGPGQDPQFLISFYEKMQSDKGSIPDRFSAQQFSDYHSELNMSSLELGDSALYFCASSLGRSRNQPQHFGDGTRLSIL.

The rearrangement links TRBV5-1 to TRBJ1-5; D is unclear. V lost 2 bases, J lost 1 base, and 10 bases lay in between. The germline gives CDR1 SGHRS, CDR2 YFSETQ. The CDR3 loop spans 15 amino acids. In DNA, the CDR3 is TGCGCCAGCAGCTTCGACGCAGGCAGCAATCAGCCCCAGCATTTT. Residues: CASSFDAGSNQPQHF.

The V gene is TRBV5-4, the J gene TRBJ2-7; no definite D call. V gave up 2 bases and J gave up 0 bases, with 9 bases separating them. The CDR3 is made up of 14 amino acids. CDR1 SGHNT and CDR2 YYREEE come from the germline V gene (reference sequence). The CDR3 DNA follows: TGTGCCAGCAGCTTAGCGCGAAGCTCCTACGAGCAGTACTTC. Its protein product is CASSLARSSYEQYF. Full variable domain (outside the CDR3, taken from reference TRBV5-4 and TRBJ2-7): ETGVTQSPTHLIKTRGQQVTLRCSSQSGHNTVSWYQQALGQGPQFIFQYYREEENGRGNFPPRFSGLQFPNYSSELNVNALELDDSALYLCASSLARSSYEQYFGPGTRLTVT.

This chain uses TRBV6-5 with TRBJ2-7, with TRBD2 matching 7 bases. The CDR3 covers 14 residues. Losses at the gene ends were 5 bases for V and 2 bases for J; bases not matched to a gene: 6. The germline CDR1 and CDR2 sequences are MNHEY and SVGAGI. The CDR3 nucleotides read TGTGCCAGCAGTCCACTAGCGTTCCCCTACGAGCAGTACTTC. It codes for CASSPLAFPYEQYF.

The chain has TRBV28 and TRBJ1-1; D not certain. This CDR3 region has 11 residues. Per germline, CDR1 MDHEN and CDR2 SYDVKM. The ends were cut back, 8 bases at V and 2 bases at J, with 6 bases in the middle. The CDR3 sequence: CASQINTEAFF. The CDR3 DNA follows: TGTGCCAGCCAGATCAACACTGAAGCTTTCTTT.

This clone was picked up a small number of times. V gene TRBV9 combines with J gene TRBJ2-7; TRBD2 matches 8 bases. The CDR3 totals 16 residues. The V gene end was trimmed by 2 bases and the J gene end by 2 bases; junction bases not matched to a gene: 9. The V gene's germline CDR1 is SGDLS and CDR2 YYNGEE. DNA of the CDR3: TGTGCCAGCAGCGTCGAGCCGACTAGCGCGGCCTACGAGCAGTACTTC. This codes for CASSVEPTSAAYEQYF.

The chain joins TRBV25-1 to TRBJ1-2; 7 bases map to TRBD1. The V gene end was trimmed by 1 base and the J gene end by 5 bases; junction bases not matched to a gene: 7. This CDR3 comprises 15 residues. From germline, CDR1 is MGHDK and CDR2 SYGVNS. The CDR3 region is CASSESGGLGYGYTF. The DNA of the CDR3 is TGTGCCAGCAGTGAATCAGGGGGTCTAGGGTATGGCTACACCTTC.

The V call is TRBV14, the J call TRBJ2-3; D is unclear. The CDR3 is 13 amino acids. Trimming took off 3 bases at V and 4 bases at J, with 8 bases between the two ends. Germline loops: CDR1 SGHDN, CDR2 FVKESK. The CDR3 DNA sequence: TGTGCCAGCAGCCAGGCTTTGTCAGATACGCAGTATTTT. Protein sequence: CASSQALSDTQYF.

The chain has TRBV6-1 and TRBJ2-7; tentatively, D is TRBD1 (6 bases). Trimming cost V 5 bases and J 0 bases, with 14 bases left between them. Germline CDR1 is MNHNS and CDR2 is SASEGT. There are 15 residues in the CDR3. DNA for the CDR3: TGTGCCAGCAGTCGTGAACAGGGATCCTCCTACGAGCAGTACTTC. Encoded protein: CASSREQGSSYEQYF.

J is TRBJ2-3 and V is TRBV9; D ambiguous. Germline V CDR1 and CDR2: SGDLS, YYNGEE. CDR3 length: 13 amino acids. Trimming stripped 2 bases from V and 2 bases from J, with 6 bases between. DNA for the CDR3: TGTGCCAGCAGCGTGTCAGTCACAGATACGCAGTATTTT. Translation: CASSVSVTDTQYF.

This chain joins TRBV6-5 and TRBJ1-1, with D possibly matching TRBD1 (6 bases). V shed 5 bases and J shed 11 bases, with 15 bases lying between them. Germline assignment: CDR1 MNHEY and CDR2 SVGAGI. The CDR3 loop spans 12 amino acids. CDR3 residues: CASSVTGGEAFF. The CDR3 DNA sequence: TGTGCCAGCAGTGTGACAGGTGGGGAGGCTTTCTTT.

The V gene is TRBV10-3, the J gene TRBJ2-5; 7 positions agree with TRBD2. The ends lost 5 bases at V and 2 bases at J; junction bases unmatched: 11. Germline-derived CDR1 and CDR2 are ENHRY and SYGVKD. The CDR3 consists of 16 residues. CDR3 nucleotide sequence: TGTGCCATCAGTCCGGTAGCGGGTACTTTTCAAGAGACCCAGTACTTC. This sequence encodes CAISPVAGTFQETQYF.

This clone has just one count. V usage is TRBV7-2 and J usage is TRBJ1-2, with 7 bases lining up with TRBD1. Per the germline V gene, CDR1 is SGHTA and CDR2 is FQGNSA. CDR3 length: 14 amino acids. The trim removed 5 bases at V and 4 bases at J, leaving 7 bases unmatched. Written as DNA, the CDR3 is TGTGCCAGCAGCCCGGAGACAGGGTTCTATGGCTACACCTTC. Translation gives CASSPETGFYGYTF.

On this clone itself: Other DNA sequences in this specimen translate into the identical CDR3. The chain couples TRBV7-3 to TRBJ1-1, with TRBD1 matching over 10 bases. This CDR3 spans 14 amino acids. Per the germline V gene, CDR1 is SGHTA and CDR2 is FQGTGA. V lost 6 bases and J lost 5; bases outside the gene matches: 6. Here the CDR3 reads CASRERQGATEAFF. CDR3 coding DNA: TGTGCCAGCAGGGAGAGACAGGGGGCAACTGAAGCTTTCTTT.

This chain uses TRBV6-5 with TRBJ2-7, with D maybe TRBD1 (5 bases). Germline V CDR1 and CDR2: MNHEY, SVGAGI. The CDR3 spans 15 residues. V was pared by 8 bases and J by 2 bases, with 19 bases between. In DNA form, the CDR3 reads TGTGCCAGCTCAGCCTTAGGGCAGGGAACCTACGAGCAGTACTTC. The encoded protein is CASSALGQGTYEQYF.

V gene TRBV19 combines with J gene TRBJ2-7; 9 bases fit TRBD2. CDR1 and CDR2 (germline): LNHDA, SQIVND (reference sequence). Germline trimming cut 4 bases from V and 6 bases from J; bases unmatched to any gene: 7. CDR3 length equals 14 residues. The CDR3 sequence: CASSTPGTSSEQYF. CDR3 DNA: TGTGCCAGTAGTACCCCCGGGACTAGCAGCGAGCAGTACTTC.

J is TRBJ2-5 and V is TRBV7-9; tentative D call: TRBD1 (6 bases). This CDR3 is 16 amino acids long. Trimming left V 1 base short and J 1 base short, with 13 bases between. Germline V gene sequence: CDR1 SEHNR, CDR2 FQNEAQ (reference sequence). Here the CDR3 DNA reads TGTGCCAGCAGCTTAGGAGGGGGAACCCCCCAAGAGACCCAGTACTTC. This gives the protein CASSLGGGTPQETQYF.

J is TRBJ2-2 and V is TRBV5-4; weak D call: TRBD2 (6 bases). Germline loops: CDR1 SGHNT, CDR2 YYREEE (reference sequence). CDR3 length: 14 residues. The V and J ends lost 0 bases and 4 bases respectively, with 7 bases between them. CDR3 DNA: TGTGCCAGCAGCTTGGCCGGGGGCACCGGGGAGCTGTTTTTT. Protein product: CASSLAGGTGELFF.

V is TRBV7-2 and J is TRBJ1-1; TRBD1 matches at 7 bases. The V gene end was trimmed by 5 bases and the J gene end by 0 bases; junction bases not matched to a gene: 6. The CDR3 is 15 residues long. The germline CDR1 and CDR2 sequences are SGHTA and FQGNSA. CDR3: CASSQQGQLNTEAFF. In nucleotides, the CDR3 is TGTGCCAGCAGCCAACAGGGACAGCTGAACACTGAAGCTTTCTTT. Variable domain in full (rest from reference TRBV7-2 and TRBJ1-1): GAGVSQSPSNKVTEKGKDVELRCDPISGHTALYWYRQSLGQGLEFLIYFQGNSAPDKSGLPSDRFSAERTGGSVSTLTIQRTQQEDSAVYLCASSQQGQLNTEAFFGQGTRLTVV.

The chain couples TRBV2 to TRBJ1-1; 7 bases fit TRBD1. This CDR3 is 14 amino acids long. Losses at the gene ends were 7 bases for V and 10 bases for J; bases not matched to a gene: 15. Germline V CDR1 and CDR2: SNHLY, FYNNEI. This chain's CDR3 is CASTVADRALTAFF. The CDR3 DNA follows: TGTGCCAGCACCGTTGCCGACAGGGCCCTTACAGCTTTCTTT.

V gene TRBV9 combines with J gene TRBJ1-4; weak D call: TRBD1 (5 bases). The CDR3 loop spans 14 amino acids. Germline lookup yields CDR1 SGDLS and CDR2 YYNGEE. V lost 3 bases to trimming and J lost 0 bases, with 6 bases between them. CDR3 residues: CASSARATNEKLFF. In nucleotides, the CDR3 is TGTGCCAGCAGCGCCAGGGCAACTAATGAAAAACTGTTTTTT.

V usage is TRBV16 and J usage is TRBJ1-5, with 10 bases matching TRBD1. The germline V gene encodes CDR1 KGHSY and CDR2 FQNENV. The CDR3 is 16 residues long. V was clipped by 2 bases and J by 2 bases; unmatched bases: 3. CDR3 residues: CASSQPGQGRNQPQHF. In nucleotides, the CDR3 is TGTGCCAGCAGCCAACCGGGACAGGGGCGCAATCAGCCCCAGCATTTT.